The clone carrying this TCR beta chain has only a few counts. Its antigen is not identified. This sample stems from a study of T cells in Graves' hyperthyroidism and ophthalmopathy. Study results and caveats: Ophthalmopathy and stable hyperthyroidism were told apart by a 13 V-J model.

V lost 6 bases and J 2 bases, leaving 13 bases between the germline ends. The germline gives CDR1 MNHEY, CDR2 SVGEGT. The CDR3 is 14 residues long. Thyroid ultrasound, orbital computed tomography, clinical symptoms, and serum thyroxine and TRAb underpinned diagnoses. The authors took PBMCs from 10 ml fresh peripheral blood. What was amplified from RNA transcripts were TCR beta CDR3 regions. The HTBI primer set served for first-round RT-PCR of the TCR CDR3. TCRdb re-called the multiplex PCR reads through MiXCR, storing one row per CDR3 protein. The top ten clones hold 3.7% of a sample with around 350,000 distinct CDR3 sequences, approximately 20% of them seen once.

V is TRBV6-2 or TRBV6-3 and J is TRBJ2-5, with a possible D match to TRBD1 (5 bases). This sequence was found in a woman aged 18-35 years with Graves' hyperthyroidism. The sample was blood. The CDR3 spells CASRTEASQETQYF. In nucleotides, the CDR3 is TGTGCCAGCAGGACAGAGGCTAGTCAAGAGACCCAGTACTTC.